This T cell receptor beta chain was retrieved from a study of blood T cell repertoires in COVID-19 (dated by TCRdb to the early 2020s). Regarding the study in general: Collaborator samples came from the United States, Italy and Spain and covered acute and convalescent phases of COVID-19. The repertoires were made available in a free public database intended to serve as a resource for research on the immune response to SARS-CoV-2. The prospective study material was composed of cDNA or gDNA derived from T cells, B-cell-depleted T cells, or PBMCs. Where available, HLA class I and class II types were taken from metadata supplied by the sample provider and were not determined by assay-based typing. The samples were drawn from two sources: the first 160 participants of the ongoing ImmuneRACE study, and over 1,000 subjects contributed by 6 global collaborators. Subjects who had been exposed to COVID-19, were actively infected with it, or had recovered from it provided the deeply sampled blood TCRbeta repertoires that made up the dataset. A de-identified subject ID, COVID-19 status, age in years and sex were almost always included in the sample metadata.

As regards this clone: The antigen this receptor binds is unknown. No base-level quality is on record; no much larger clone is a single base apart.

TCRbeta CDR3 regions were amplified from genomic DNA by means of the immunoSEQ Assay, a bias-controlled multiplex PCR. On the study's bioinformatics: Nucleated cell counts per sample were estimated from amplification of reference gene primers within the assay. To quantify the absolute abundance of each unique TCRbeta CDR3 rearrangement, sequence reads were collapsed and filtered. Productive Simpson clonality was computed per sample as the square root of Simpson's diversity index over productive rearrangements. This is the immuneACCESS table as TCRdb keeps it, with only in-frame sequences that have V and J called. A part of the clones is gone; compared with another copy, unresolved V genes explain less than half, and the rest is unexplained. V and J calls and clone size are as listed in that table; D and trimming were resolved from the DNA. The sample has approximately 480,000 clones on record, roughly nine tenths of them singletons. In total, the top ten clones hold roughly 0.84% of the sample.

For CDR1 and CDR2, the germline V gene lists SGHTA and FQGTGA. V is clipped by 0 bases and J by 10 bases, and the sequence between their germline boundaries is 19 bases long. The CDR3 measures 16 amino acids from cysteine to phenylalanine. The sequence is cut down to CDR3 DNA, 48 bases in frame from base 1. At one collaborating source in Seattle, patients were enrolled during active infection and were followed longitudinally through the course of disease. Collaborating institutions collected whole blood in K2EDTA tubes following their own protocols. For TCRbeta analysis, collaborators shipped samples in one of three forms: frozen whole blood, isolated PBMCs, or DNA extracted from either of those sample types. The paper's findings and limits, for the study overall: The quantity of clinical and demographic metadata differed by source and by participant and was supplied without curation.

The sequence was obtained from a man aged 18 to 35 with COVID-19, enrolled during active disease. The sequenced material came from peripheral blood. Recombination linked TRBV7-3 to TRBJ2-1; the D region possibly corresponds to TRBD2 (6 bases align). This receptor carries the CDR3 CASSLTAGLDSGEQFF. The nucleotides are TGTGCCAGCAGCTTAACGGCAGGGTTAGACAGCGGGGAGCAGTTCTTC.